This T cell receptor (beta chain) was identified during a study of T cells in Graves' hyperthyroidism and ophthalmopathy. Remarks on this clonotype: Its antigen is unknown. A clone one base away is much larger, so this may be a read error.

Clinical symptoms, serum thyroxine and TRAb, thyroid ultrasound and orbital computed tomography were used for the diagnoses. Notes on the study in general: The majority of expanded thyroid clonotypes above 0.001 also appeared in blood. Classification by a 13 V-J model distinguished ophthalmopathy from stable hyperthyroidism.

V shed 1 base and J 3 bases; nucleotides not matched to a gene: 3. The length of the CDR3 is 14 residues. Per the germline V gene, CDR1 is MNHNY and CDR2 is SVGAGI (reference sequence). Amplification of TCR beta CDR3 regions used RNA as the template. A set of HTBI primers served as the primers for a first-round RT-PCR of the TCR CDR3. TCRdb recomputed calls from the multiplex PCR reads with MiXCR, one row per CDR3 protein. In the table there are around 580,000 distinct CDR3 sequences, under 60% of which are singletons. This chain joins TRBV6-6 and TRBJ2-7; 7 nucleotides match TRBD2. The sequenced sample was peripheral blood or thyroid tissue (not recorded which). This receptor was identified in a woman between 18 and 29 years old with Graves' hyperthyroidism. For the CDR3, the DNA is TGTGCCAGCAGTTACTTGCGGGAGAGCTACGAGCAGTACTTC. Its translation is CASSYLRESYEQYF.